The rows below give T cell receptor beta chains drawn from one sample of a study of patients and donors after allogeneic stem cell transplantation. MiXCR, run by TCRdb on the RT-PCR reads, gives a single entry per CDR3 protein. This table holds about a million distinct CDR3 sequences, about 20% found once. Sequencing input: blood, either unsorted or a sorted T cell fraction (not recorded which). These TCRs come from a human donor who was either an allogeneic HSCT recipient or a stem cell or donor lymphocyte infusion donor (not recorded which). It is not recorded whose cells these are; they may come from a transplant donor. The CDR3 runs from the conserved cysteine through the conserved F or W. A D gene is named only where the DNA matches it firmly. Expanded clones are given a class, and other clones once, few, many or no size at all.

V,J,D,size,CDR3,DNA
TRBV12-3/TRBV12-4,TRBJ2-1,TRBD2,few,CASSSGLAGVDEQFF,TGTGCCAGCAGTTCGGGACTAGCGGGGGTGGATGAGCAGTTCTTC
TRBV12-3/TRBV12-4,TRBJ1-2,-,many,CASSFSVVGGYTF,TGTGCCAGCAGTTTCTCGGTCGTGGGTGGCTACACCTTC
TRBV29-1,TRBJ2-3,-,-,CSVELDPGVTDTQYF,TGCAGCGTTGAGTTGGACCCGGGGGTCACAGATACGCAGTATTTT
TRBV18,TRBJ2-1,-,few,CASSPRVDNNEQFF,TGTGCCAGCTCACCTAGGGTAGACAACAATGAGCAGTTCTTC
TRBV10-3,TRBJ2-7,-,-,CAIGGSSYEQYF,TGTGCCATCGGCGGCAGTTCCTACGAGCAGTACTTC
TRBV5-1,TRBJ2-1,TRBD2,-,CASSLISGKISYNEQFF,TGCGCCAGCAGCTTAATTAGCGGGAAAATCTCCTACAATGAGCAGTTCTTC
TRBV7-6,TRBJ2-7,-,few,CASSREAKPYEQYF,TGTGCCAGCAGCCGCGAGGCAAAACCCTACGAGCAGTACTTC
TRBV27,TRBJ2-1,TRBD2,few,CASSYQLAGVGNEQFF,TGTGCCAGCAGTTACCAACTAGCGGGAGTTGGGAATGAGCAGTTCTTC
TRBV29-1,TRBJ2-1,-,few,CSVDTGYEQFF,TGCAGCGTCGATACAGGATACGAGCAGTTCTTC
TRBV4-2,TRBJ1-3,TRBD1,-,CASRAGQGISGNTIYF,TGTGCCAGCAGAGCGGGACAGGGAATTTCTGGAAACACCATATATTTT
TRBV29-1,TRBJ2-3,TRBD1,-,CSVEETGTGADTQYF,TGCAGCGTTGAAGAGACCGGGACAGGGGCAGATACGCAGTATTTT
TRBV9,TRBJ2-5,TRBD2,once,CASSASGGQETQYF,TGTGCCAGCAGCGCTAGCGGGGGACAAGAGACCCAGTACTTC
TRBV4-2,TRBJ1-1,TRBD1,few,CASSRQGTNEAFF,TGTGCCAGCAGCCGACAGGGGACTAATGAAGCTTTCTTT